These 22 T cell receptor beta chains were sequenced from one sample in a study of post-analysis software for immune sequencing data. Overall study findings and caveats: Among 5 or 6 TRBV segments more frequent in patients than controls were TRBV5-6, TRBV5-1 and TRBV20-1.

Which antigens these TCRs recognize remains unknown. The TCR beta cDNA libraries contained unique molecular identifiers. TCRdb recomputed calls from the PCR reads with MiXCR, one row per CDR3 protein. This sample has about 500,000 distinct CDR3 sequences, with around 40% found just once. Material: blood. These TCRs come from a girl aged 10 to 17 with multiple sclerosis.

The chain recombines TRBV5-1 with TRBJ2-7; the D gene is possibly TRBD1 (5 bases). Germline CDR1 and CDR2: SGHRS and YFSETQ. The CDR3 consists of 13 residues. Trimming took off 2 bases at V and 3 bases at J, with 9 bases between the two ends. The CDR3 DNA reads TGCGCCAGCAGCTTTGATGACAGCTACGAGCAGTACTTC. Protein product: CASSFDDSYEQYF. The variable domain in full, completed from reference TRBV5-1 and TRBJ2-7, reads KAGVTQTPRYLIKTRGQQVTLSCSPISGHRSVSWYQQTPGQGLQFLFEYFSETQRNKGNFPGRFSGRQFSNSRSEMNVSTLELGDSALYLCASSFDDSYEQYFGPGTRLTVT.

This clonotype was seen only once. The V and J genes are TRBV20-1 and TRBJ2-7; D is perhaps TRBD1 (6 bases). Germline CDR1 and CDR2: DFQATT and SNEGSKA (reference sequence). The CDR3 is 15 amino acids. V was clipped by 2 bases and J by 0 bases, with 14 bases between them. CDR3 sequence (DNA): TGCAGTGCTAGAAAGCGACAGGACGACTCCTACGAGCAGTACTTC. Translated, it gives CSARKRQDDSYEQYF.

This chain uses TRBV12-3 or TRBV12-4 with TRBJ2-5, with a tentative D call TRBD2 (6 bases). CDR3 length: 13 amino acids. Trimming removed 7 bases from V and 1 base from J, with 10 bases in between. The DNA of the CDR3 is TGTGCCAGCACCGGGGACTCCCAAGAGACCCAGTACTTC. Translating gives CASTGDSQETQYF.

V usage is TRBV7-2 and J usage is TRBJ2-3; D remains unclear. This CDR3 region has 13 residues. Germline V CDR1 and CDR2: SGHTA, FQGNSA. The V end lost 0 bases, the J end lost 2 bases, and 3 bases lay between the germline ends. CDR3 region: CASSLAPTDTQYF. The CDR3 region has the DNA TGTGCCAGCAGCTTAGCCCCCACAGATACGCAGTATTTT.

This chain joins TRBV6-4 and TRBJ2-7; 7 bases align to TRBD1. Unmatched junction bases numbered 8, after V lost 5 bases and J lost 7 bases. The CDR3 covers 13 residues. CDR1 and CDR2 from the germline V gene are MRHNA and SNTAGT. CDR3 region: CASSPGPQGEQYF. The CDR3, as DNA: TGTGCCAGCAGTCCCGGGCCACAGGGGGAGCAGTACTTC.

J is TRBJ1-5 and V is TRBV27; D unclear. V was pared by 2 bases and J by 6 bases, with 8 bases between. Germline lookup yields CDR1 MNHEY and CDR2 SMNVEV (reference sequence). The CDR3 spans 13 residues. This CDR3 is CASSLTWRQPQHF. The CDR3 DNA is TGTGCCAGCAGTTTAACGTGGCGTCAGCCCCAGCATTTT.

This chain connects TRBV20-1 to TRBJ2-1; 12 bases are a match to TRBD2. This CDR3 region has 15 residues. V trimming: 0 bases; J trimming: 10 bases; junction bases outside the gene matches: 7. Germline assignment: CDR1 DFQATT and CDR2 SNEGSKA (reference sequence). CDR3 in DNA: TGCAGTGCTAGAGATTCGGCTAGCGGGAGGGTAGAGCAGTTCTTC. This codes for CSARDSASGRVEQFF.

This clonotype was found once. V gene TRBV29-1 combines with J gene TRBJ1-1, with D maybe TRBD1 (6 bases). The CDR3 covers 14 residues. In germline, CDR1 is SQVTM, CDR2 ANQGSEA. V was cut by 2 bases and J by 5 bases, with 15 bases left in between. Written as DNA, the CDR3 is TGCAGCGTTGAATTCGGGGGGCGGGGGACTGAAGCTTTCTTT. It translates to CSVEFGGRGTEAFF.

The chain is built from TRBV11-2 and TRBJ2-7; D perhaps matches TRBD1 (6 bases). Germline values: CDR1 SGHAT, CDR2 FQNNGV. V lost 2 bases and J 6 bases, leaving 14 bases between the germline ends. The CDR3 spans 14 residues. The CDR3 DNA is TGTGCCAGCAGCTTAAGCCACAGGGCGGGCGAGCAGTACTTC. Translation gives CASSLSHRAGEQYF.

This clonotype was recorded a few times. The chain couples TRBV6-5 to TRBJ2-1; D is possibly TRBD2 (5 bases). CDR1 is MNHEY, CDR2 SVGAGI, per germline. V was trimmed by 7 bases and J by 0 bases, leaving 13 bases between them. The CDR3 has 15 amino acids. CDR3 DNA sequence: TGTGCCAGCACTAGCTCCCCGAGCTCCTACAATGAGCAGTTCTTC. Protein product: CASTSSPSSYNEQFF.

The chain links TRBV4-2 to TRBJ1-2; D is unresolved. Germline V gene lookup returns CDR1 LGHNA and CDR2 YNFKEQ. CDR3 length equals 14 residues. Trimming took 4 bases from V and 4 from J, leaving 13 bases between them. The CDR3 bases are TGTGCCAGCAGCCCTCCCGAGGAGGGCTATGGCTACACCTTC. Protein: CASSPPEEGYGYTF.

The chain carries TRBV29-1 and TRBJ2-1; the match to TRBD2 covers 10 bases. Trimming at V came to 7 bases and at J to 9 bases, leaving 12 bases not matched to a gene. CDR3 length equals 14 residues. The germline CDR1 and CDR2 sequences are SQVTM and ANQGSEA. CDR3 loop: CSAGRASGRFEQFF. The DNA for the CDR3 is TGCAGCGCCGGAAGGGCTAGCGGGAGATTTGAGCAGTTCTTC.

The V call is TRBV2, the J call TRBJ2-7; the match to TRBD2 covers 7 bases. Germline assignment: CDR1 SNHLY and CDR2 FYNNEI. The CDR3 contains 14 residues. After removal of 8 bases from V and 0 bases from J, the junction contained 7 bases not matched to a gene. As DNA, the CDR3 is TGTGCCAGCCGGTGGGAGGGCAGCTCCTACGAGCAGTACTTC. This translates into CASRWEGSSYEQYF.

This rearrangement joins TRBV12-3 or TRBV12-4 to TRBJ2-3; D remains unclear. V lost 1 base and J lost 0, with 17 bases in between. The CDR3 runs to 18 residues. The CDR3 DNA follows: TGTGCCAGCAGTTTAGGGCAGTGGCTCGGAACTAGCACAGATACGCAGTATTTT. This encodes CASSLGQWLGTSTDTQYF.

Here the CDR3 reads CASRKEGLADTQYF. The CDR3 DNA sequence: TGTGCCAGCAGAAAGGAGGGGTTGGCAGATACGCAGTATTTT. This sequence joins TRBV28 and TRBJ2-3, with D perhaps matching TRBD2 (6 bases). The V end was cut by 6 bases, the J end by 4 bases, with 14 bases between. This CDR3 is 14 amino acids long. The germline V gene has CDR1 MDHEN and CDR2 SYDVKM.

The V call is TRBV7-9, the J call TRBJ1-2, with D perhaps TRBD1 (6 bases). The length of the CDR3 is 12 residues. Germline values: CDR1 SEHNR, CDR2 FQNEAQ (reference sequence). The CDR3 nucleotides read TGTGCGACAGGACCAGCTAACTATGGCTACACCTTC. Its protein product is CATGPANYGYTF.

The rearrangement links TRBV12-3 or TRBV12-4 to TRBJ2-3, with TRBD2 identical over 9 bases. The V gene end was trimmed by 5 bases and the J gene end by 4 bases; junction bases not matched to a gene: 13. The CDR3 has 17 residues. CDR3 DNA: TGTGCCAGCAGTACACTCGCTAGCGGGGCCGGACCAGATACGCAGTATTTT. It specifies CASSTLASGAGPDTQYF.

The chain combines TRBV6-6 with TRBJ1-1; 7 bases agree with TRBD1. This CDR3 is built from 16 residues. CDR1 MNHNY and CDR2 SVGAGI come from the germline V gene (reference sequence). J was trimmed by 0 bases and V by 6 bases; bases with no gene match: 10. CDR3 sequence: CASRQPRQGLNTEAFF. The CDR3 DNA is TGTGCCAGCAGGCAACCCCGACAGGGTCTGAACACTGAAGCTTTCTTT.

This rearrangement joins TRBV7-9 to TRBJ2-6; 10 nucleotides match TRBD1. The CDR3 consists of 18 residues. Germline values: CDR1 SEHNR, CDR2 FQNEAQ (reference sequence). V lost 5 bases, J lost 3 bases, and 10 bases stayed unmatched. Here the CDR3 DNA reads TGTGCCAGCAGCATCCGGGACAGGGGAAAAAATGGGGCCAACGTCCTGACTTTC. Encoded protein: CASSIRDRGKNGANVLTF.

This rearrangement joins TRBV5-1 to TRBJ2-7; unclear D gene. Germline CDR1 is SGHRS and CDR2 is YFSETQ. V gave up 0 bases and J gave up 0 bases, with 13 bases separating them. The CDR3 has 16 amino acids. The CDR3 DNA reads TGCGCCAGCAGCTTGGTTCCAGATGATAGCTCCTACGAGCAGTACTTC. It specifies CASSLVPDDSSYEQYF.

In this sample, this clonotype turned up a few times. This chain connects TRBV12-5 to TRBJ2-3; 7 nucleotides agree with TRBD2. Trimming cost V 0 bases and J 3 bases; bases outside gene matches: 6. Germline V gives CDR1 LGHNT, CDR2 FRNRAP. The CDR3 contains 16 residues. CDR3 coding DNA: TGTGCTAGTGGTTTGGTACTTGGACTAGAGACAGATACGCAGTATTTT. Translating it yields CASGLVLGLETDTQYF.

The rearrangement joins TRBV25-1 to TRBJ2-3, with TRBD2 identical over 11 bases. The CDR3 runs to 15 residues. Per the germline V gene, CDR1 is MGHDK and CDR2 is SYGVNS. Trimming at V came to 4 bases and at J to 6 bases, leaving 6 bases not matched to a gene. CDR3 amino acids: CASSALAGVWDTQYF. In DNA, the CDR3 is TGTGCCAGCAGTGCACTAGCGGGAGTTTGGGATACGCAGTATTTT.